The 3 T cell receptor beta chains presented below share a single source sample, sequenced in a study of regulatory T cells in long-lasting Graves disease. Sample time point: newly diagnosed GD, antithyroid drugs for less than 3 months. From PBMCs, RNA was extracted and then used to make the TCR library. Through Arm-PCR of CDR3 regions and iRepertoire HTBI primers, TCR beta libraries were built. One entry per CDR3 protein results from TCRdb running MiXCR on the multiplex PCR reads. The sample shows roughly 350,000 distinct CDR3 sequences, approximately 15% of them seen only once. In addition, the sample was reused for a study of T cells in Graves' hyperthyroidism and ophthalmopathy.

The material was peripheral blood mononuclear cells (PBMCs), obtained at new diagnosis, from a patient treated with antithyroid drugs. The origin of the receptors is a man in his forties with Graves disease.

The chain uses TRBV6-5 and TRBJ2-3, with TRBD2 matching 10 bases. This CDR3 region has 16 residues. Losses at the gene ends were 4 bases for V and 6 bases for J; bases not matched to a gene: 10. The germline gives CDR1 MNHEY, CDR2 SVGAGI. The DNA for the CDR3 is TGTGCCAGCAGTTCCCAACCTAGCGGGGGTTCGGATACGCAGTATTTT. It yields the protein CASSSQPSGGSDTQYF.

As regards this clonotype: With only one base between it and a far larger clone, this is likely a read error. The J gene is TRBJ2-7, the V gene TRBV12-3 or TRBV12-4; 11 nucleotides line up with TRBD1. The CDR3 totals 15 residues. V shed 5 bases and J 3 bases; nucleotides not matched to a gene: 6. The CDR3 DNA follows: TGTGCCAGCAGTGATGCCGGGACAGGGGGCTACGAGCAGTACTTC. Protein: CASSDAGTGGYEQYF.

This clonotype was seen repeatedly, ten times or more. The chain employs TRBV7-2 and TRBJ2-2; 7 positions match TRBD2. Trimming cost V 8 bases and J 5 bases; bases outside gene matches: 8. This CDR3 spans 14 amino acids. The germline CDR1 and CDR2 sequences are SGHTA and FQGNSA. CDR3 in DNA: TGTGCCAGCGGAACCACGGGGGGAACCGGGGAGCTGTTTTTT. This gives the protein CASGTTGGTGELFF.